This entry lists 16 T cell receptor beta chains sequenced from one sample in a study of cytomegalovirus exposure and HLA in healthy donors. This PCR relied on a set of 60 Vbeta primers and 13 Jbeta primers. Sequenced by immunoSEQ multiplex PCR; TCRdb stores in-frame clones only, minus some. The sample has 150,000 or so clones, 77% seen once. The material sequenced was PBMCs. These receptors originate from a male donor in good health and CMV-seronegative.

The table lists this clone with a few counts. The chain combines TRBV19 with TRBJ2-2; D may be TRBD2 (5 bases). Germline CDR1 and CDR2: LNHDA and SQIVND (reference sequence). The V and J ends lost 9 bases and 3 bases respectively, with 23 bases between them. The CDR3 contains 17 residues. The CDR3 protein is CARTFLRGRDDTGELFF. DNA of the CDR3: TGTGCCAGGACTTTCTTGAGAGGGAGAGACGACACCGGGGAGCTGTTTTTT.

This clone was found once. The chain combines TRBV5-4 with TRBJ2-7, with D unclear. Germline CDR1 and CDR2: SGHNT and YYREEE (reference sequence). The V and J ends lost 1 base and 4 bases respectively, with 12 bases between them. CDR3 size: 14 residues. The chain's CDR3 is CASSLQYNKYEQYF. The DNA for the CDR3 is TGTGCCAGCAGCTTGCAGTATAATAAGTACGAGCAGTACTTC.

This sequence joins TRBV19 and TRBJ2-3, with 9 bases aligning to TRBD1. This CDR3 region has 16 residues. Looked up from germline, CDR1 is LNHDA and CDR2 is SQIVND (reference sequence). V gave up 2 bases and J gave up 3 bases; unmatched junction bases: 6. CDR3 nucleotides: TGTGCCAGTAGTATACGACAGGGGGACGGAACAGATACGCAGTATTTT. This translates into CASSIRQGDGTDTQYF.

The chain joins TRBV7-2 to TRBJ2-4; a weak D match, TRBD2 (6 bases). Trimming left V 5 bases short and J 1 base short, with 9 bases between. Germline CDR1 SGHTA, CDR2 FQGNSA. This CDR3 contains 14 residues. The CDR3 protein is CASSPTSAKNIQYF. CDR3 nucleotide sequence: TGTGCCAGCAGCCCCACTAGCGCCAAAAACATTCAGTACTTC. Full variable domain (remainder filled in from reference TRBV7-2 and TRBJ2-4): GAGVSQSPSNKVTEKGKDVELRCDPISGHTALYWYRQSLGQGLEFLIYFQGNSAPDKSGLPSDRFSAERTGGSVSTLTIQRTQQEDSAVYLCASSPTSAKNIQYFGAGTRLSVL.

The chain is built from TRBV18 and TRBJ1-2; 8 positions agree with TRBD1. The CDR3 is 15 residues long. Germline assignment: CDR1 KGHSH and CDR2 LQKENI. Trimming took 4 bases from V and 2 from J; bases not matched to a gene: 6. CDR3: CASSQDRGVNYGYTF. CDR3 DNA sequence: TGTGCCAGCTCACAAGACAGGGGAGTAAACTATGGCTACACCTTC.

This chain joins TRBV15 and TRBJ2-1, with D possibly matching TRBD1 (5 bases). In germline, CDR1 is LNHNV, CDR2 YYDKDF (reference sequence). The CDR3 has 13 residues. Trimming took 3 bases from V and 6 from J, leaving 9 bases between them. The CDR3 loop is CATSRTDINEQFF. CDR3 nucleotide sequence: TGTGCCACCAGCAGGACAGACATCAATGAGCAGTTCTTC.

The CDR3 loop reads CATSRDRGGNTIYF. The CDR3 DNA sequence: TGTGCCACCAGCAGAGATCGGGGGGGAAACACCATATATTTT. V is TRBV15 and J is TRBJ1-3, with D perhaps matching TRBD1 (5 bases). The CDR3 covers 14 residues. The germline V gene encodes CDR1 LNHNV and CDR2 YYDKDF (reference sequence). V lost 0 bases and J 4 bases, leaving 7 bases between the germline ends.

The rearrangement links TRBV7-2 to TRBJ1-2, with 8 bases lining up with TRBD1. The CDR3 spans 15 residues. Losses at the gene ends were 1 base for V and 7 bases for J; bases not matched to a gene: 8. Germline V gene lookup returns CDR1 SGHTA and CDR2 FQGNSA. Here the CDR3 DNA reads TGTGCCAGCAGCTTAGGAGGAGACAGGGGTTTTGGCTACACCTTC. Amino acid sequence: CASSLGGDRGFGYTF.

The V call is TRBV13, the J call TRBJ2-3, with 10 bases that match TRBD2. The CDR3 is made up of 16 amino acids. The V segment lost 0 bases and the J segment 4 bases; nucleotides outside the gene matches: 4. The V gene's germline CDR1 is PRHDT and CDR2 FYEKMQ (reference sequence). CDR3 sequence (DNA): TGTGCCAGCAGCTTAGGTAGTAGCGGGGGGTCAGATACGCAGTATTTT. As protein: CASSLGSSGGSDTQYF.

This clone was picked up a small number of times. The chain has TRBV2 and TRBJ2-2; a weak D match, TRBD2 (6 bases). The V gene's germline CDR1 is SNHLY and CDR2 FYNNEI. Trimming removed 7 bases from V and 7 bases from J, with 19 bases in between. The CDR3 contains 15 residues. CDR3 bases: TGTGCCAGCATGAGTGAGGTCGGGGGTATCGGGGAGCTGTTTTTT. Translation gives CASMSEVGGIGELFF.

V usage is TRBV7-3 and J usage is TRBJ1-1; 8 bases agree with TRBD1. Trimming at V came to 5 bases and at J to 0 bases, leaving 5 bases not matched to a gene. The germline CDR1 and CDR2 sequences are SGHTA and FQGTGA. The CDR3 totals 15 residues. CDR3 amino acids: CASSQTGAMNTEAFF. The CDR3 bases are TGTGCCAGCAGCCAGACAGGGGCAATGAACACTGAAGCTTTCTTT.

The chain recombines TRBV6-5 with TRBJ2-2, with a tentative D call TRBD2 (6 bases). The length of the CDR3 is 12 residues. The V and J ends lost 10 bases and 5 bases respectively, with 11 bases between them. Germline CDR1 and CDR2: MNHEY and SVGAGI. The CDR3 reads CATQLATGELFF. For the CDR3, the DNA is TGTGCCACCCAACTAGCAACCGGGGAGCTGTTTTTT.

The V gene is TRBV27, the J gene TRBJ2-7, with TRBD2 identical over 7 bases. The V gene end was trimmed by 6 bases and the J gene end by 3 bases; junction bases not matched to a gene: 2. This CDR3 is built from 12 residues. CDR1 and CDR2 (germline): MNHEY, SMNVEV (reference sequence). The CDR3, as DNA: TGTGCCAGCAGAGGCGGGAGCTACGAGCAGTACTTC. Translating gives CASRGGSYEQYF.

This clone appeared a few times. V is TRBV4-3 and J is TRBJ1-4; 9 bases agree with TRBD1. Germline values: CDR1 LGHNA, CDR2 YSLEER. There are 15 residues in the CDR3. V dropped 1 base and J dropped 3; count of bases not matched to a gene: 0. CDR3 in amino acids: CASSQGTGANEKLFF. CDR3 nucleotide sequence: TGCGCCAGCAGCCAAGGGACAGGGGCTAATGAAAAACTGTTTTTT.

The genes are TRBV5-5 and TRBJ2-7; weak D call: TRBD1 (5 bases). From germline, CDR1 is SGHKS and CDR2 YYEKEE (reference sequence). The CDR3 sequence is 14 residues long. The V and J ends lost 2 bases and 2 bases respectively, with 11 bases between them. In DNA form, the CDR3 reads TGTGCCAGCAGCTTACCAACAGGCACCTACGAGCAGTACTTC. It translates to CASSLPTGTYEQYF.

This chain links TRBV6-5 with TRBJ1-5; perhaps TRBD1 as D (6 bases). The CDR3 is 14 amino acids. Between the trimmed V and J ends, which lost 7 bases and 9 bases, there was a span of 19 bases. The germline CDR1 and CDR2 sequences are MNHEY and SVGAGI. The CDR3 region is CASTKSGEHWPQHF. Here the CDR3 DNA reads TGTGCCAGCACAAAGTCAGGGGAGCATTGGCCCCAGCATTTT.